The 30 T cell receptor beta chains below all came from one sample that was sequenced in a study of T cell responses to AZD1222 COVID-19 vaccine. The repertoire was sequenced with immunoSEQ multiplex PCR; TCRdb's copy has only in-frame clones and lacks some. The table includes 92,000 or so clones, 89% detected once. Here the sequenced sample was peripheral blood, taken on day 0 of AZD1222 vaccination. These receptor sequences come from an adult in good health.

The V and J genes are TRBV13 and TRBJ2-1; D is possibly TRBD2 (6 bases). Germline V gene lookup returns CDR1 PRHDT and CDR2 FYEKMQ (reference sequence). This CDR3 has 17 amino acids. V was shortened by 5 bases and J by 7 bases, with 24 bases between the two germline ends. The CDR3 spells CASSPKEGLRSWNEQFF. The CDR3 region has the DNA TGTGCCAGCAGCCCAAAGGAGGGACTCCGATCGTGGAATGAGCAGTTCTTC.

The V call is TRBV29-1, the J call TRBJ2-3; D unresolved. Trimming shortened V by 4 bases and J by 0 bases, and 11 bases separated the two germline ends. Germline CDR1 reads SQVTM; CDR2 reads ANQGSEA. The CDR3 totals 14 residues. DNA of the CDR3: TGCAGCGTTGTAATAGATCAGAGCACAGATACGCAGTATTTT. It encodes CSVVIDQSTDTQYF.

The chain recombines TRBV29-1 with TRBJ2-7; D is perhaps TRBD1 (6 bases). The CDR3 runs 11 residues. Trimming shortened V by 3 bases and J by 5 bases, and 8 bases separated the two germline ends. CDR1 and CDR2 (germline): SQVTM, ANQGSEA. CDR3 DNA: TGCAGCGTTGACAGGGGCGACGAGCAGTACTTC. It specifies CSVDRGDEQYF.

This clone was seen once. The chain recombines TRBV7-9 with TRBJ2-1; the match to TRBD1 covers 9 bases. The ends lost 1 base at V and 13 bases at J; junction bases unmatched: 2. The CDR3 has 12 amino acids. Germline CDR1 is SEHNR and CDR2 is FQNEAQ (reference sequence). CDR3 in amino acids: CASSLGTGDQFF. The CDR3 nucleotides are TGTGCCAGCAGCTTAGGGACAGGGGATCAGTTCTTC.

The V gene is TRBV19, the J gene TRBJ1-1, with D unresolved. CDR3 size: 12 residues. Trimming shortened V by 3 bases and J by 3 bases, and 5 bases separated the two germline ends. In germline, CDR1 is LNHDA, CDR2 SQIVND (reference sequence). The CDR3 here is CASSMRDTEAFF. The CDR3 DNA sequence: TGTGCCAGTAGTATGCGCGACACTGAAGCTTTCTTT.

The chain is built from TRBV7-2 and TRBJ1-1; the match to TRBD1 covers 11 bases. CDR1 and CDR2 from the germline V gene are SGHTA and FQGNSA. Trimming at V came to 4 bases and at J to 4 bases, leaving 2 bases not matched to a gene. The CDR3 length is 14 residues. CDR3: CASSWTGGGTEAFF. The CDR3 DNA follows: TGTGCCAGCAGCTGGACAGGGGGCGGCACTGAAGCTTTCTTT.

This clone was observed once. The chain couples TRBV10-3 to TRBJ2-5; 8 bases fit TRBD2. After removal of 5 bases from V and 5 bases from J, the junction contained 7 bases not matched to a gene. Germline CDR1 and CDR2: ENHRY and SYGVKD. The CDR3 runs 14 residues. The CDR3 DNA is TGTGCCATCAGTTCCGGGACTAGAGCGGAGACCCAGTACTTC. Its translation is CAISSGTRAETQYF.

The chain's CDR3 is CASSTLRGQATSNQPQHF. The CDR3, as DNA: TGTGCCAGTAGTACACTACGAGGACAGGCAACTAGCAATCAGCCCCAGCATTTT. V gene TRBV19 combines with J gene TRBJ1-5, with 7 bases lining up with TRBD1. Germline values: CDR1 LNHDA, CDR2 SQIVND (reference sequence). Germline trimming cut 4 bases from V and 0 bases from J; bases unmatched to any gene: 12. CDR3 length equals 18 residues.

The rearrangement uses TRBV3-1 (or the pseudogene TRBV3-2) and TRBJ1-2; no firm D call. Germline lookup yields CDR1 LGHDT and CDR2 YNNKEL (reference sequence). This CDR3 is 14 amino acids long. Trimming cost V 3 bases and J 5 bases, with 13 bases left between them. The CDR3 bases are TGTGCCAGCAGCCATGAGGCGTTTGGGTATGGCTACACCTTC. The encoded protein is CASSHEAFGYGYTF.

This clone was seen only a few times. This rearrangement joins TRBV7-9 to TRBJ2-7, with 7 positions matching TRBD1. Trimming took 3 bases from V and 7 from J; bases not matched to a gene: 9. The germline V gene has CDR1 SEHNR and CDR2 FQNEAQ (reference sequence). This CDR3 comprises 14 residues. CDR3 nucleotide sequence: TGTGCCAGCAGCTTTCAGGGGGAAAGGGGGGAGCAGTACTTC. As protein: CASSFQGERGEQYF.

This clone has just a few counts. The rearrangement uses TRBV19 and TRBJ2-7; 12 bases are a match to TRBD2. Per germline, CDR1 LNHDA and CDR2 SQIVND (reference sequence). The CDR3 is made up of 15 amino acids. The junction had 5 bases not matched to a gene; V was cut back by 4 bases and J by 4 bases. DNA of the CDR3: TGTGCCAGTAGTACTACGACTAGCGGGGGATACGAGCAGTACTTC. Residues: CASSTTTSGGYEQYF.

The rearrangement uses TRBV3-1 (or the pseudogene TRBV3-2) and TRBJ1-5; D not resolved. V lost 2 bases, J lost 0 bases, and 17 bases lay in between. The germline gives CDR1 LGHDT, CDR2 YNNKEL (reference sequence). The CDR3 contains 18 residues. CDR3: CASSQRTERTVSNQPQHF. The CDR3 nucleotides read TGTGCCAGCAGCCAACGAACTGAAAGGACGGTTAGCAATCAGCCCCAGCATTTT.

V and J are TRBV14 and TRBJ2-1; perhaps TRBD1 as D (6 bases). Between the trimmed V and J ends, which lost 0 bases and 3 bases, there was a span of 15 bases. The CDR3 runs to 17 residues. Germline CDR1 is SGHDN and CDR2 is FVKESK. The CDR3 region has the DNA TGTGCCAGCAGCCAAGACCGGATCAGGGGTCGCTACAATGAGCAGTTCTTC. Protein: CASSQDRIRGRYNEQFF. The full variable domain, completed using reference TRBV14 and TRBJ2-1, is EAGVTQFPSHSVIEKGQTVTLRCDPISGHDNLYWYRRVMGKEIKFLLHFVKESKQDESGMPNNRFLAERTGGTYSTLKVQPAELEDSGVYFCASSQDRIRGRYNEQFFGPGTRLTVL.

This chain uses TRBV3-1 (or the pseudogene TRBV3-2) with TRBJ1-5; D uncertain. Trimming pared 1 base from V and 5 bases from J, leaving 9 bases between. Germline V CDR1 and CDR2: LGHDT, YNNKEL (reference sequence). This CDR3 region has 14 residues. CDR3: CASSQVRGDQPQHF. CDR3 sequence (DNA): TGTGCCAGCAGCCAAGTCCGGGGAGATCAGCCCCAGCATTTT.

The chain employs TRBV28 and TRBJ2-1; no definite D call. The V gene lost 6 bases and the J gene lost 4 bases, with 13 bases spanning the gap. In germline, CDR1 is MDHEN, CDR2 SYDVKM. The CDR3 consists of 14 residues. The CDR3 bases are TGTGCCAGCAGAGGATGGGAAGATTACAATGAGCAGTTCTTC. The encoded protein is CASRGWEDYNEQFF.

This clone was seen only a few times. The chain is built from TRBV2 and TRBJ1-1, with 8 positions matching TRBD1. CDR1 and CDR2 from the germline V gene are SNHLY and FYNNEI. The length of the CDR3 is 14 residues. V lost 4 bases, J lost 5 bases, and 6 bases stayed unmatched. CDR3 in amino acids: CASSVQGARTEAFF. The CDR3 coding sequence is TGTGCCAGCAGTGTGCAGGGGGCGAGAACTGAAGCTTTCTTT.

This chain connects TRBV7-2 to TRBJ1-1; the D gene is possibly TRBD1 (6 bases). The CDR3 sequence is 15 residues long. With 1 base removed from V and 5 bases from J, the gap between germline ends came to 14 bases. Per germline, CDR1 SGHTA and CDR2 FQGNSA. CDR3 in amino acids: CASSLVGAGYTEAFF. The CDR3 coding sequence is TGTGCCAGCAGCTTAGTGGGGGCAGGGTATACTGAAGCTTTCTTT.

The CDR3, as DNA: TGTGCCAGCAGTTCGTATCCGGGACAGGGAGTAACTAATGAAAAACTGTTTTTT. Encoded protein: CASSSYPGQGVTNEKLFF. V and J are TRBV28 and TRBJ1-4; 9 positions match TRBD1. Germline loops: CDR1 MDHEN, CDR2 SYDVKM. J lost 1 base, V lost 4 bases, and 10 bases had no gene match. This CDR3 comprises 18 residues.

The chain combines TRBV29-1 with TRBJ1-4; D perhaps matches TRBD1 (5 bases). From germline, CDR1 is SQVTM and CDR2 ANQGSEA. The CDR3 has 15 amino acids. Trimming took 6 bases from V and 0 from J, leaving 14 bases between them. CDR3 in amino acids: CSVMTEKATNEKLFF. The DNA for the CDR3 is TGCAGCGTGATGACAGAAAAAGCAACTAATGAAAAACTGTTTTTT.

V gene TRBV3-1 (or the pseudogene TRBV3-2) combines with J gene TRBJ2-7; D may be TRBD1 (5 bases). The CDR3 consists of 12 residues. V lost 8 bases and J lost 2, with 10 bases in between. The germline V gene has CDR1 LGHDT and CDR2 YNNKEL (reference sequence). The CDR3 DNA reads as TGTGCCAGCCAGGGCTATACCTACGAGCAGTACTTC. It is translated as CASQGYTYEQYF.

This clone was counted a single time. V is TRBV18 and J is TRBJ1-2; possibly TRBD1 for D (6 bases). Trimming removed 3 bases at V and 6 bases at J, with 11 bases between. This CDR3 has 13 amino acids. Germline V gene lookup returns CDR1 KGHSH and CDR2 LQKENI. Here the CDR3 reads CASSPGQSDGYTF. Here the CDR3 DNA reads TGTGCCAGCTCACCTGGACAGTCTGATGGCTACACCTTC.

This sequence joins TRBV30 and TRBJ1-1; D call uncertain. Trimming shortened V by 0 bases and J by 4 bases, and 9 bases separated the two germline ends. Germline V gene lookup returns CDR1 GTSNPN and CDR2 SVGIG (reference sequence). This CDR3 region has 13 residues. Here the CDR3 DNA reads TGTGCCTGGAGTGTAAGGAGGGCCACTGAAGCTTTCTTT. It encodes CAWSVRRATEAFF.

This chain connects TRBV9 to TRBJ2-1; a possible D gene is TRBD2 (7 bases). V gave up 1 base and J gave up 1 base, with 15 bases separating them. The CDR3 runs 17 residues. Germline V gene lookup returns CDR1 SGDLS and CDR2 YYNGEE. The CDR3 loop is CASSVTVGGPSYNEQFF. As DNA, the CDR3 is TGTGCCAGCAGCGTAACAGTCGGGGGGCCATCCTACAATGAGCAGTTCTTC.

This rearrangement joins TRBV30 to TRBJ2-1, with D perhaps matching TRBD1 (5 bases). The germline CDR1 and CDR2 sequences are GTSNPN and SVGIG (reference sequence). This CDR3 is 14 amino acids long. V lost 1 base and J lost 8, with 15 bases in between. The CDR3 loop is CAWSALALRDEQFF. The CDR3 DNA follows: TGTGCCTGGAGTGCGTTAGCACTCAGGGATGAGCAGTTCTTC.

The CDR3 protein is CASSEVRAQGREKLFF. In DNA form, the CDR3 reads TGTGCCAGCAGTGAAGTTAGGGCGCAGGGAAGGGAAAAACTGTTTTTT. The rearrangement uses TRBV25-1 and TRBJ1-4; weak D call: TRBD1 (5 bases). The CDR3 sequence is 16 residues long. V was cut by 2 bases and J by 8 bases, with 18 bases left in between. Looked up from germline, CDR1 is MGHDK and CDR2 is SYGVNS.

The chain has TRBV2 and TRBJ2-6; D is perhaps TRBD1 (7 bases). Trimming took 8 bases from V and 1 from J, leaving 15 bases between them. Germline V gives CDR1 SNHLY, CDR2 FYNNEI. The CDR3 sequence is 16 residues long. The CDR3 DNA follows: TGTGCCAGCTTGCCGGGGGACAGTTCTGGGGCCAACGTCCTGACTTTC. This translates into CASLPGDSSGANVLTF.

This chain connects TRBV7-9 to TRBJ1-6, with no clear D. V lost 3 bases to trimming and J lost 9 bases, with 18 bases between them. The CDR3 is 16 residues long. The V gene's germline CDR1 is SEHNR and CDR2 FQNEAQ (reference sequence). The CDR3 is CASSLLATNTGSPLHF. The CDR3 nucleotides read TGTGCCAGCAGCTTGTTGGCCACCAATACTGGTTCACCCCTCCACTTT.

The V and J genes are TRBV28 and TRBJ1-1, with D unclear. Trimming took 6 bases from V and 8 from J, leaving 13 bases between them. Germline CDR1 is MDHEN and CDR2 is SYDVKM. There are 12 residues in the CDR3. CDR3 amino acids: CASSLTGREAFF. For the CDR3, the DNA is TGTGCCAGCAGCCTCACCGGGAGGGAAGCTTTCTTT.

The rearrangement uses TRBV5-1 and TRBJ2-3; TRBD2 matches 11 bases. V lost 3 bases and J lost 4; bases outside the gene matches: 7. Per the germline V gene, CDR1 is SGHRS and CDR2 is YFSETQ. The CDR3 extends over 16 amino acids. CDR3 sequence (DNA): TGCGCCAGCAGCTACTACTCTAGCGGGGGGCCAGATACGCAGTATTTT. It codes for CASSYYSSGGPDTQYF.

The chain has TRBV7-2 and TRBJ2-1, with 9 bases identical to TRBD2. V was clipped by 1 base and J by 2 bases; unmatched bases: 6. The CDR3 loop spans 17 amino acids. Germline CDR1 is SGHTA and CDR2 is FQGNSA. The CDR3 DNA reads TGTGCCAGCAGCTTAGTGCCTAGCGGGGTTGCCTACAATGAGCAGTTCTTC. It translates to CASSLVPSGVAYNEQFF.